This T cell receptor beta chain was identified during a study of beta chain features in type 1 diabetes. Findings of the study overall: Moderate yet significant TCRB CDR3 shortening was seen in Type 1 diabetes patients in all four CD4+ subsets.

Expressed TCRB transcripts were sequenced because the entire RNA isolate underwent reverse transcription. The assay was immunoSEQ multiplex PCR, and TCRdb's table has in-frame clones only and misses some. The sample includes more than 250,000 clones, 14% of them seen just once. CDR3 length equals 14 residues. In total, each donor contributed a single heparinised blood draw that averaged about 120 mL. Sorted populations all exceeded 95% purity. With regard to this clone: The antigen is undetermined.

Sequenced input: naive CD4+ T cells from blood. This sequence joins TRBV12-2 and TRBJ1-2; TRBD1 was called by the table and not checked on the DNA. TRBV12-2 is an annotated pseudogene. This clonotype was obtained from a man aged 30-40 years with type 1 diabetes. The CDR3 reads CASRLGTGYNGYTF. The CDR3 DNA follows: TGTGCAAGTCGCTTAGGAACAGGGTATAATGGCTACACCTTC.